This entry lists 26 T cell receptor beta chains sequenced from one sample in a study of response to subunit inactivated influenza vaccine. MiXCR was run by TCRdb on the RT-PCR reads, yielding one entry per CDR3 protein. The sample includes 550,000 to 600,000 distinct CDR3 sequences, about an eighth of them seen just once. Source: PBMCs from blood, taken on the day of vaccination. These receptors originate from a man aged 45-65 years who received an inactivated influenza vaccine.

The CDR3 DNA reads as TGTGCCAGCCGCTTGGCTTCGAACACAGATACGCAGTATTTT. Translated: CASRLASNTDTQYF. The rearrangement links TRBV6-2 or TRBV6-3 to TRBJ2-3; D call uncertain. V lost 8 bases and J lost 2, with 14 bases in between. CDR3 size: 14 residues. Germline-derived CDR1 and CDR2 are MNHEY and SVGEGT.

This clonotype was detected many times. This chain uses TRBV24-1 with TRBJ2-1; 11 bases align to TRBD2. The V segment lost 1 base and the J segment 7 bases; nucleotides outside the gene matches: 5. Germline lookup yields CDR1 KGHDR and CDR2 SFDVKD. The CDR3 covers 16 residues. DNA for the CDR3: TGTGCCACCAGTGATTTCGGCATAGCGGGGGGGAATGAGCAGTTCTTC. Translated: CATSDFGIAGGNEQFF.

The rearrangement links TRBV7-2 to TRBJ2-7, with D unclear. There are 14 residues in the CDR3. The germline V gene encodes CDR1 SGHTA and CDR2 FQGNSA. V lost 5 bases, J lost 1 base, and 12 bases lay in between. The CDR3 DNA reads TGTGCCAGCAGCGCCAGTCGCATATCCTACGAGCAGTACTTC. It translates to CASSASRISYEQYF.

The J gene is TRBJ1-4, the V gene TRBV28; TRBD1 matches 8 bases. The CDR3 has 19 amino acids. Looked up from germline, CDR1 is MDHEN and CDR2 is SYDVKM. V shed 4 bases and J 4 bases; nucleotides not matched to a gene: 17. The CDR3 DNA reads TGTGCCAGCAGTTCCACCGGGACAGGCCTCTCCCCCTTTAATGAAAAACTGTTTTTT. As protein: CASSSTGTGLSPFNEKLFF.

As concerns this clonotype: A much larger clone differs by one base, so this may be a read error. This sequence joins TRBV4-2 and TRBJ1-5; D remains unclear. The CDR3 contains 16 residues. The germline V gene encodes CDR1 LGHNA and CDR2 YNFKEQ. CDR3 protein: CARSQAVQARNQPQHF. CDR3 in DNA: TGTGCCAGAAGCCAAGCGGTCCAGGCGAGAAATCAGCCCCAGCATTTT.

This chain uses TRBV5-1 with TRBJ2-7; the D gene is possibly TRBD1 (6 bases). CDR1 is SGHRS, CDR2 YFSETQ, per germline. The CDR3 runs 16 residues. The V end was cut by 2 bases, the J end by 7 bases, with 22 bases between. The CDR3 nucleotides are TGCGCCAGCAGCTTCCAGACAGGTCTCCTACCGGGGGAGCAGTACTTC. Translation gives CASSFQTGLLPGEQYF.

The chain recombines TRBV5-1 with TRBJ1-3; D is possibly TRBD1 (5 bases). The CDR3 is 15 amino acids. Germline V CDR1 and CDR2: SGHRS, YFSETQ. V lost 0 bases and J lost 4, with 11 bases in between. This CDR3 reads CASSLVGGPGNTIYF. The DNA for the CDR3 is TGCGCCAGCAGCTTGGTCGGGGGACCCGGAAACACCATATATTTT.

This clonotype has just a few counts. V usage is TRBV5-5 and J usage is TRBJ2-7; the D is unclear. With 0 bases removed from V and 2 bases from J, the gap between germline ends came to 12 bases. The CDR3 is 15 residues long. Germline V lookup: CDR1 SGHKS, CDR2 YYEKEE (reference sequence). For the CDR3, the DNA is TGTGCCAGCAGCTTGGTTATTTCCGACCCCTACGAGCAGTACTTC. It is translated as CASSLVISDPYEQYF.

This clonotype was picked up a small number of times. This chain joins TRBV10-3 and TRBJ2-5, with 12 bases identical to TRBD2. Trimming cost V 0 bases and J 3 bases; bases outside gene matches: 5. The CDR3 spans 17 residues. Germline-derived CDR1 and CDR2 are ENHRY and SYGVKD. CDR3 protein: CAISESSSGRAEETQYF. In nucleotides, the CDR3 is TGTGCCATCAGTGAGTCGTCTAGCGGGAGGGCGGAAGAGACCCAGTACTTC.

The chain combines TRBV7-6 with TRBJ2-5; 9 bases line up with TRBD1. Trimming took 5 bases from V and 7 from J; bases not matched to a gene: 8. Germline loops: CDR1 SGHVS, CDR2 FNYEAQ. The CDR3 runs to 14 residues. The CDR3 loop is CASSTGTGTMTQYF. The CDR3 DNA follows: TGTGCCAGCAGCACAGGGACAGGGACAATGACCCAGTACTTC.

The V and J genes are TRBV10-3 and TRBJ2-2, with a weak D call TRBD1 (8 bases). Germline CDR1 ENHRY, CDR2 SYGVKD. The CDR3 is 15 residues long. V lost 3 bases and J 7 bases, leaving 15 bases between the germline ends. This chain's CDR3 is CAISDGQGGDGELFF. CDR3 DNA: TGTGCCATCAGTGACGGACAGGGAGGGGACGGGGAGCTGTTTTTT.

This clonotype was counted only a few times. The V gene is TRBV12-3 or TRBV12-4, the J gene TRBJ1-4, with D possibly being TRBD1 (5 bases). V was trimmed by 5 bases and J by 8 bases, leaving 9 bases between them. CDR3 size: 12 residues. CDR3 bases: TGTGCCAGCAGTGTCAACAGGGAAAAACTGTTTTTT. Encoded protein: CASSVNREKLFF.

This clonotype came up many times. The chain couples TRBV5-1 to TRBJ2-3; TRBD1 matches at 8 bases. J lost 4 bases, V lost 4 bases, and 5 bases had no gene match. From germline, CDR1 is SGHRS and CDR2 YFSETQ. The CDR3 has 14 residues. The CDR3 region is CASSPGQGSDTQYF. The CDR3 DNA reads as TGCGCCAGCAGCCCTGGACAGGGATCAGATACGCAGTATTTT. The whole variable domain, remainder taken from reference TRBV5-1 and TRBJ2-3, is KAGVTQTPRYLIKTRGQQVTLSCSPISGHRSVSWYQQTPGQGLQFLFEYFSETQRNKGNFPGRFSGRQFSNSRSEMNVSTLELGDSALYLCASSPGQGSDTQYFGPGTRLTVL.

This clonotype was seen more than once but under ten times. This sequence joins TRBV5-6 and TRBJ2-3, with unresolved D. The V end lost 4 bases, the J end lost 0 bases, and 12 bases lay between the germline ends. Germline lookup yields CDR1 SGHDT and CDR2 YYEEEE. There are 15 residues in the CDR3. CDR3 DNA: TGTGCCAGCAGCGACTGGGGTCGTAGCACAGATACGCAGTATTTT. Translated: CASSDWGRSTDTQYF. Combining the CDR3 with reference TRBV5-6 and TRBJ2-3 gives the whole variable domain DAGVTQSPTHLIKTRGQQVTLRCSPKSGHDTVSWYQQALGQGPQFIFQYYEEEERQRGNFPDRFSGHQFPNYSSELNVNALLLGDSALYLCASSDWGRSTDTQYFGPGTRLTVL.

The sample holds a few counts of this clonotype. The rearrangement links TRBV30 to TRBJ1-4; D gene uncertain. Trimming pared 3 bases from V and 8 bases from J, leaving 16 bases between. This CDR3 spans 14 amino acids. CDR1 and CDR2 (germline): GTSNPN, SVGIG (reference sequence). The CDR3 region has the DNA TGTGCCTGGAGCGTACGGGGAAGGAGGGAAAAACTGTTTTTT. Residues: CAWSVRGRREKLFF.

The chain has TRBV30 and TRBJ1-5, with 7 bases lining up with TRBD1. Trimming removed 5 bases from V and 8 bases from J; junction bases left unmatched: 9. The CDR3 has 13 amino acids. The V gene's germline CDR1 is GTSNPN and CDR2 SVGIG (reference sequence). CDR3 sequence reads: CAWARQGGEPQHF. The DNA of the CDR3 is TGTGCCTGGGCCCGACAGGGAGGGGAGCCCCAGCATTTT.

CDR3 loop: CASGTSGGSTDTQYF. Here the CDR3 DNA reads TGTGCCAGTGGGACTAGCGGGGGGAGCACAGATACGCAGTATTTT. This sequence joins TRBV10-3 and TRBJ2-3; TRBD2 aligns across 15 bases. V shed 10 bases, J shed 0 bases, and the junction held 2 bases outside the gene matches. The CDR3 has 15 residues. Germline assignment: CDR1 ENHRY and CDR2 SYGVKD.

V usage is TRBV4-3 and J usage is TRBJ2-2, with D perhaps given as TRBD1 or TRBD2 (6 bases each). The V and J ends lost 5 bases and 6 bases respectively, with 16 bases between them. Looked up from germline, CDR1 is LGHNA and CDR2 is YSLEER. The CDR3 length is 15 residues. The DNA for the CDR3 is TGCGCCAGCAGCGAAACGGGGGCCCCCGCCGGGGAGCTGTTTTTT. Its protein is CASSETGAPAGELFF.

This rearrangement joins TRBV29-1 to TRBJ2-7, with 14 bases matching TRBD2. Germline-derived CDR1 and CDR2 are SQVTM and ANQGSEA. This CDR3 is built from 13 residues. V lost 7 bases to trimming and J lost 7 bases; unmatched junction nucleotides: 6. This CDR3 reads CSGGLAGVGEQYF. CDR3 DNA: TGCAGCGGGGGACTAGCGGGAGTAGGTGAGCAGTACTTC.

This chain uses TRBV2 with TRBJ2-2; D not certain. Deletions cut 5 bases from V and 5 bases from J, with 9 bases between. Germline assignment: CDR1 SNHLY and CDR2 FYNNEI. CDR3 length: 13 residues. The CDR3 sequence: CASSWDPTGELFF. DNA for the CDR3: TGTGCCAGCAGTTGGGATCCTACCGGGGAGCTGTTTTTT. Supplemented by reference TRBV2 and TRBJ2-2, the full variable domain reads EPEVTQTPSHQVTQMGQEVILRCVPISNHLYFYWYRQILGQKVEFLVSFYNNEISEKSEIFDDQFSVERPDGSNFTLKIRSTKLEDSAMYFCASSWDPTGELFFGEGSRLTVL.

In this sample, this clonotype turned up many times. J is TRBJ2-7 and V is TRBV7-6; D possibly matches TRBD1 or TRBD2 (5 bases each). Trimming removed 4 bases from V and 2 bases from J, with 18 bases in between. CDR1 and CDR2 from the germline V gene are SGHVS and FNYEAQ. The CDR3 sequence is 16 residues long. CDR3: CASSSRTGTPTYEQYF. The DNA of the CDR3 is TGTGCCAGCAGCTCCCGGACCGGGACCCCGACCTACGAGCAGTACTTC.

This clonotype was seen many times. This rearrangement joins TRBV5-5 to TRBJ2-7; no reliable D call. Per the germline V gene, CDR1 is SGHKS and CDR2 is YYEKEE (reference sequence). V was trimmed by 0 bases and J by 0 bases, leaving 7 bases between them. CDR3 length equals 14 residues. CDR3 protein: CASSLVEVSYEQYF. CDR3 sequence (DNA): TGTGCCAGCAGCTTGGTTGAGGTCTCCTACGAGCAGTACTTC.

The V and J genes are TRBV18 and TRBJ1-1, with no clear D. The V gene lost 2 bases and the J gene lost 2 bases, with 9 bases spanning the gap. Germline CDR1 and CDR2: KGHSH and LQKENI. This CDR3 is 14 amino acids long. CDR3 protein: CASSPKGRNTEAFF. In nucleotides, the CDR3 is TGTGCCAGCTCACCAAAAGGGAGAAACACTGAAGCTTTCTTT.

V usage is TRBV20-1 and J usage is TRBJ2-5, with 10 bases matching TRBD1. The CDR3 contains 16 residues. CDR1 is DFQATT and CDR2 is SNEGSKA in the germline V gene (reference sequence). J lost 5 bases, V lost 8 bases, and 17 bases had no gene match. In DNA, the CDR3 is TGCAGTTCCCTCCCTCGGGGACAGGGGTTTTTGGAGACCCAGTACTTC. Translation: CSSLPRGQGFLETQYF.

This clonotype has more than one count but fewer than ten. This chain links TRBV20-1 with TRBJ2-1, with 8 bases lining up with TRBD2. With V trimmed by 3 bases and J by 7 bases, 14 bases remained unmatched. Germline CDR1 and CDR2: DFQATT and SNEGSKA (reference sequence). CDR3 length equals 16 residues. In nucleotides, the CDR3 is TGCAGTGCTAGCCCCCTTTTGGCGGGAGGAGGGAATGAGCAGTTCTTC. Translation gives CSASPLLAGGGNEQFF.

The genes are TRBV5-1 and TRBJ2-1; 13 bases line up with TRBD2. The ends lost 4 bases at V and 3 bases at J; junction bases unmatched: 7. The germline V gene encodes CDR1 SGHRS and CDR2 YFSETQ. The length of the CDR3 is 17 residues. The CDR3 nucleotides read TGCGCCAGCAGCGGACTAGCGGGGGTTCTGTTCTACAATGAGCAGTTCTTC. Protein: CASSGLAGVLFYNEQFF.